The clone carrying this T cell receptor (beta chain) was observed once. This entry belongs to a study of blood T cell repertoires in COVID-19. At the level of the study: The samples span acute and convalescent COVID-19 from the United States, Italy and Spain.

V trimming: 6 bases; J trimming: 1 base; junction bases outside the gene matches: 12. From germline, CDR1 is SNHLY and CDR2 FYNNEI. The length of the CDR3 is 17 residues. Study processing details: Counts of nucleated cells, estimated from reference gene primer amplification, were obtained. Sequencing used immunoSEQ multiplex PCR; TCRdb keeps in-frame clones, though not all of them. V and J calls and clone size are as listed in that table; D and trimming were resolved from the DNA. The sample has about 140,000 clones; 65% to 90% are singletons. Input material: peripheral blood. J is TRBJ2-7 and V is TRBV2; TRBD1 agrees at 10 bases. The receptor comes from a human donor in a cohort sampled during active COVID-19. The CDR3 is CASSDQPEGQGSYEQYF. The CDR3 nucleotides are TGTGCCAGCAGCGACCAACCAGAGGGACAGGGGTCCTACGAGCAGTACTTC.